Below are 6 T cell receptor beta chains sequenced from a single sample in a study of blood T cell repertoires in COVID-19. Method: immunoSEQ multiplex PCR; TCRdb's copy keeps in-frame clones and lacks some. This table holds about 190,000 clones, roughly nine tenths found once. Input material: PBMCs or T cells enriched from blood (not recorded which). The receptors shown here come from a woman aged 40 to 50 in a cohort exposed to, infected with or recovered from COVID-19 (not recorded which).

The chain couples TRBV12-3 or TRBV12-4 to TRBJ2-7; TRBD1 might be the D (5 bases). The V gene lost 4 bases and the J gene lost 4 bases, with 11 bases spanning the gap. The CDR3 extends over 13 amino acids. CDR3 nucleotide sequence: TGTGCCAGCAGTTCGACAGCCTATTACGAGCAGTACTTC. Translating gives CASSSTAYYEQYF.

This rearrangement joins TRBV11-2 to TRBJ1-3; D remains ambiguous. V was clipped by 5 bases and J by 2 bases, with 16 bases between them. Germline values: CDR1 SGHAT, CDR2 FQNNGV. CDR3 size: 16 residues. CDR3 loop: CASSPDRGGAGNTIYF. In DNA, the CDR3 is TGTGCCAGCAGCCCAGACCGAGGCGGAGCTGGAAACACCATATATTTT. The variable domain in full, completed from reference TRBV11-2 and TRBJ1-3, reads EAGVAQSPRYKIIEKRQSVAFWCNPISGHATLYWYQQILGQGPKLLIQFQNNGVVDDSQLPKDRFSAERLKGVDSTLKIQPAKLEDSAVYLCASSPDRGGAGNTIYFGEGSWLTVV.

The V call is TRBV6-1, the J call TRBJ2-1, with 7 bases that match TRBD2. Germline V gene lookup returns CDR1 MNHNS and CDR2 SASEGT. The CDR3 has 16 amino acids. Germline trimming cut 3 bases from V and 4 bases from J; bases unmatched to any gene: 9. Here the CDR3 reads CASSEGPAGVYNEQFF. The CDR3 DNA reads as TGTGCCAGCAGTGAGGGGCCCGCGGGGGTTTACAATGAGCAGTTCTTC.

The DNA for the CDR3 is TGTGCCAGCAGCTTAGATGGCGGGAGGGCCTTTCATGAGCAGTTCTTC. Protein: CASSLDGGRAFHEQFF. The rearrangement uses TRBV7-2 and TRBJ2-1, with 9 nucleotides matching TRBD2. Trimming cost V 1 base and J 8 bases; bases outside gene matches: 9. This CDR3 comprises 16 residues. CDR1 is SGHTA, CDR2 FQGNSA, per germline.

Regarding this clone: At one end, the junction sequence differs from germline, possibly due to a read error. The J gene is TRBJ2-3, the V gene TRBV9; 8 bases agree with TRBD1. The germline CDR1 and CDR2 sequences are SGDLS and YYNGEE. The CDR3 is 16 amino acids. The CDR3 here is CASSVDRGSGTDMQYF. The CDR3 region has the DNA TGTGCCAGCAGCGTAGACAGGGGGTCGGGCACAGATATGCAGTATTTT.

The rearrangement joins TRBV27 to TRBJ2-1, with 9 bases matching TRBD2. Per the germline V gene, CDR1 is MNHEY and CDR2 is SMNVEV (reference sequence). V dropped 2 bases and J dropped 0; count of bases not matched to a gene: 2. The CDR3 is 16 amino acids. This CDR3 reads CASSLDSGSSYNEQFF. DNA for the CDR3: TGTGCCAGCAGTTTAGATAGCGGGAGCTCCTACAATGAGCAGTTCTTC.